The text below deals with one T cell receptor (beta chain). As yet, its antigen is unknown. Since a much larger clone is just one base distant, this may be a read error. The missing conserved phenylalanine or tryptophan at the end of this CDR3 makes a read error likely. The data stem from a study of regulatory T cells in long-lasting Graves disease. Study-level points and caveats: Because few samples were included, accuracy may have been lower. Clonotypes that were public and shared totalled about 2,500 in persistent patients versus roughly 1,000 in new patients. Persistent Graves' disease cases displayed lower TCR diversity than newly diagnosed ones.

This CDR3 has 14 amino acids. CDR1 is LGHDT, CDR2 YNNKEL, per germline (reference sequence). Time point of the sample: newly diagnosed GD, antithyroid drugs for less than 3 months. PBMC-derived RNA was used for the TCR library. Libraries of TCR beta came from iRepertoire HTBI primers plus Arm-PCR of CDR3 regions. As originally analysed: Identification yielded 60 or so TRBV and some 15 TRBJ segments across samples. TCRdb called the multiplex PCR reads again in MiXCR, with one record for every CDR3 protein. TCRdb, not the original authors, processed these V and J calls. The profile shows 200,000 to 250,000 distinct CDR3 sequences, about 18% of them singletons.

The sequence came from a female donor with Graves disease. J is TRBJ2-3 and V is TRBV3-1; D is possibly TRBD2 (6 bases). The source material was peripheral blood mononuclear cells (PBMCs), sampled at new diagnosis, from a patient treated with antithyroid drugs. CDR3 in DNA: TGCGCCAGCAAACTTGGGAGGAGCACAGATACGCAGTATCTT. Protein sequence: CASKLGRSTDTQYL.